These 30 T cell receptor beta chains share one sample of origin, sequenced in a study of blood T cell repertoires in COVID-19. Method: immunoSEQ multiplex PCR; TCRdb's copy keeps in-frame clones and lacks some. This table has approximately 70,000 clones, roughly 82% appearing once. The sample taken for sequencing was peripheral blood. Every receptor here comes from a human donor in a cohort sampled during active COVID-19.

The chain combines TRBV2 with TRBJ2-7; D unclear. V dropped 7 bases and J dropped 12 bases, with 22 bases sitting between them. Looked up from germline, CDR1 is SNHLY and CDR2 is FYNNEI. CDR3 size: 13 residues. The CDR3 here is CASTAENSYSTYF. The CDR3 DNA reads TGTGCCAGCACCGCCGAGAACAGTTATTCTACGTACTTC.

The V and J genes are TRBV7-2 and TRBJ2-6; TRBD1 might be the D (6 bases). CDR1 is SGHTA and CDR2 is FQGNSA in the germline V gene. V shed 6 bases and J shed 0 bases, with 9 bases lying between them. This CDR3 has 15 amino acids. The CDR3 here is CASRGTFSGANVLTF. CDR3 bases: TGTGCCAGCAGGGGGACATTCTCTGGGGCCAACGTCCTGACTTTC.

The chain is built from TRBV27 and TRBJ1-6; D unresolved. CDR1 MNHEY and CDR2 SMNVEV come from the germline V gene (reference sequence). The CDR3 is 13 amino acids. V was clipped by 0 bases and J by 14 bases, with 11 bases between them. The CDR3 region is CASSLSRSYTLHF. The CDR3 nucleotides read TGTGCCAGCAGTTTATCGCGGTCCTATACCCTCCACTTT.

The genes are TRBV6-5 and TRBJ2-7, with 7 bases aligning to TRBD2. The CDR3 extends over 14 amino acids. The germline gives CDR1 MNHEY, CDR2 SVGAGI. V was clipped by 6 bases and J by 0 bases; unmatched bases: 5. The CDR3 region has the DNA TGTGCCAGCAGGGGGAGGGGTAGCTCCTACGAGCAGTACTTC. As protein: CASRGRGSSYEQYF.

This rearrangement joins TRBV7-3 to TRBJ1-2; D gene ambiguous. V lost 3 bases and J 1 base, leaving 12 bases between the germline ends. The CDR3 consists of 15 residues. Germline V CDR1 and CDR2: SGHTA, FQGTGA. DNA for the CDR3: TGTGCCAGCAGCTTCGGGTCGGGATTTAACTATGGCTACACCTTC. Amino acid sequence: CASSFGSGFNYGYTF.

This clone was found once. The gene calls are TRBV2 and TRBJ1-6, with D possibly being TRBD1 (6 bases). Germline V CDR1 and CDR2: SNHLY, FYNNEI. V lost 11 bases and J lost 6, with 20 bases in between. The CDR3 runs to 15 residues. The CDR3 spells CAGWGTLEGNSPLHF. The DNA of the CDR3 is TGTGCCGGATGGGGGACATTAGAGGGTAATTCACCCCTCCACTTT. The full variable domain, its missing parts supplied by reference TRBV2 and TRBJ1-6, is EPEVTQTPSHQVTQMGQEVILRCVPISNHLYFYWYRQILGQKVEFLVSFYNNEISEKSEIFDDQFSVERPDGSNFTLKIRSTKLEDSAMYFCAGWGTLEGNSPLHFGNGTRLTVT.

The rearrangement joins TRBV29-1 to TRBJ1-2, with D perhaps matching TRBD1 (6 bases). Looked up from germline, CDR1 is SQVTM and CDR2 is ANQGSEA. Trimming shortened V by 7 bases and J by 6 bases, and 6 bases separated the two germline ends. This CDR3 contains 9 residues. For the CDR3, the DNA is TGCAGCGACAGGGATGGCTACACCTTC. This sequence encodes CSDRDGYTF.

The gene calls are TRBV10-1 and TRBJ2-4, with a possible D match to TRBD1 (6 bases). Trimming cost V 0 bases and J 10 bases, with 13 bases left between them. The CDR3 has 14 residues. Germline V CDR1 and CDR2: WNHNN, SYGVQD (reference sequence). CDR3 sequence reads: CASSESGTGRIQYF. The CDR3 region has the DNA TGCGCCAGCAGTGAGTCCGGCACAGGGCGAATTCAGTACTTC.

This chain links TRBV10-3 with TRBJ2-6; 7 bases agree with TRBD1. With V trimmed by 4 bases and J by 2 bases, 2 bases remained unmatched. This CDR3 has 15 amino acids. CDR1 and CDR2 (germline): ENHRY, SYGVKD. CDR3 DNA: TGTGCCATCAGTGCCGGACAGGCTGGGGCCAACGTCCTGACTTTC. Encoded protein: CAISAGQAGANVLTF.

V is TRBV5-3 and J is TRBJ2-7, with a weak D call TRBD2 (5 bases). TRBV5-3 is recorded as an ORF, its role being uncertain. The CDR3 has 15 amino acids. Trimming took off 0 bases at V and 0 bases at J, with 10 bases between the two ends. The CDR3 loop is CARSLAIEGSYEQYF. In DNA form, the CDR3 reads TGTGCCAGAAGCTTGGCAATCGAGGGCTCCTACGAGCAGTACTTC.

The chain joins TRBV24-1 to TRBJ1-5; no clear D. Between the trimmed V and J ends, which lost 0 bases and 9 bases, there was a span of 5 bases. Germline lookup yields CDR1 KGHDR and CDR2 SFDVKD. CDR3 length equals 12 residues. This CDR3 is CATSDLGRPQHF. The CDR3 DNA is TGTGCCACCAGTGATTTGGGGCGGCCCCAGCATTTT.

This clone was found a few times. The chain carries TRBV5-4 and TRBJ1-2; a possible D gene is TRBD1 (6 bases). Trimming took off 2 bases at V and 1 base at J, with 12 bases between the two ends. This CDR3 has 15 residues. The germline gives CDR1 SGHNT, CDR2 YYREEE (reference sequence). The CDR3 protein is CASSFERQVNYGYTF. The CDR3 nucleotides are TGTGCCAGCAGCTTCGAAAGACAGGTTAACTATGGCTACACCTTC.

The CDR3 DNA follows: TGTGCCAGCAGCTTAGTGAGGGAAAGCAGGGGGCGCGACGAGCAGTACTTC. Residues: CASSLVRESRGRDEQYF. The chain is built from TRBV7-8 and TRBJ2-7, with 8 bases aligning to TRBD1. Germline CDR1 is SGHVS and CDR2 is FQNEAQ. V trimming: 1 base; J trimming: 5 bases; junction bases outside the gene matches: 13. CDR3 length: 17 amino acids.

This clone showed up just once. The chain has TRBV2 and TRBJ2-7, with D maybe TRBD2 (5 bases). This CDR3 is built from 17 residues. Germline V gives CDR1 SNHLY, CDR2 FYNNEI. V was cut by 6 bases and J by 2 bases, with 23 bases left in between. The CDR3: CASSSPTGGGSTYEQYF. In nucleotides, the CDR3 is TGTGCCAGCAGCTCCCCAACCGGAGGTGGAAGCACCTACGAGCAGTACTTC.

The gene calls are TRBV4-3 and TRBJ1-2; D may be TRBD1 (5 bases). Germline V gene lookup returns CDR1 LGHNA and CDR2 YSLEER. The CDR3 has 14 amino acids. Trimming removed 0 bases from V and 8 bases from J, with 13 bases in between. CDR3: CASSQDYGGGGYTF. For the CDR3, the DNA is TGCGCCAGCAGCCAAGACTACGGCGGGGGGGGCTACACCTTC.

As regards this clone: The same CDR3 is also encoded by other DNA sequences in this sample. The chain combines TRBV7-9 with TRBJ2-7; no clear D. The V and J ends lost 5 bases and 0 bases respectively, with 8 bases between them. Germline lookup yields CDR1 SEHNR and CDR2 FQNEAQ (reference sequence). This CDR3 region has 13 residues. Here the CDR3 DNA reads TGTGCCAGCAGCCCTCCGAGCTCCTACGAGCAGTACTTC. This sequence encodes CASSPPSSYEQYF.

V usage is TRBV5-1 and J usage is TRBJ2-5, with a weak D call TRBD1 (5 bases). Trimming took 4 bases from V and 2 from J, leaving 18 bases between them. The CDR3 runs to 16 residues. The germline gives CDR1 SGHRS, CDR2 YFSETQ. The CDR3: CASSPRAAGNQETQYF. CDR3 DNA sequence: TGCGCCAGCAGCCCCCGTGCGGCAGGGAATCAAGAGACCCAGTACTTC. Full variable domain (remainder filled in from reference TRBV5-1 and TRBJ2-5): KAGVTQTPRYLIKTRGQQVTLSCSPISGHRSVSWYQQTPGQGLQFLFEYFSETQRNKGNFPGRFSGRQFSNSRSEMNVSTLELGDSALYLCASSPRAAGNQETQYFGPGTRLLVL.

The V and J genes are TRBV18 and TRBJ1-5; 9 bases match TRBD1. Germline V lookup: CDR1 KGHSH, CDR2 LQKENI. V lost 2 bases to trimming and J lost 7 bases; unmatched junction nucleotides: 6. The CDR3 loop spans 15 amino acids. Written as DNA, the CDR3 is TGTGCCAGCTCACCAGCCGGGACAGGGCACCAGCCCCAGCATTTT. It yields the protein CASSPAGTGHQPQHF.

The V gene is TRBV19, the J gene TRBJ2-5; TRBD2 matches 8 bases. Germline lookup yields CDR1 LNHDA and CDR2 SQIVND (reference sequence). V shed 9 bases, J shed 0 bases, and the junction held 9 bases outside the gene matches. The CDR3 extends over 15 amino acids. The CDR3 DNA sequence: TGTGCCAGATTACCGGGACTAGACGACCAAGAGACCCAGTACTTC. This encodes CARLPGLDDQETQYF.

The J gene is TRBJ1-2, the V gene TRBV7-2; no definite D call. Trimming cost V 1 base and J 4 bases, with 16 bases left between them. The CDR3 has 16 residues. Germline V gene data show CDR1 as SGHTA and CDR2 as FQGNSA. The CDR3 loop is CASSLDVRYLIYGYTF. In nucleotides, the CDR3 is TGTGCCAGCAGCTTAGATGTCCGGTATCTCATCTATGGCTACACCTTC.

This chain uses TRBV5-1 with TRBJ2-6, with D perhaps TRBD2 (5 bases). Germline V lookup: CDR1 SGHRS, CDR2 YFSETQ. The CDR3 has 13 amino acids. Deletions cut 5 bases from V and 2 bases from J, with 5 bases between. The DNA of the CDR3 is TGCGCCAGCAGGGAGGCTGGGGCCAACGTCCTGACTTTC. Translating gives CASREAGANVLTF.

This sequence joins TRBV7-6 and TRBJ1-1; D is unresolved. This CDR3 has 14 amino acids. Germline V gives CDR1 SGHVS, CDR2 FNYEAQ. The ends were cut back, 5 bases at V and 0 bases at J, with 10 bases in the middle. CDR3 sequence: CASSLFGMNTEAFF. In nucleotides, the CDR3 is TGTGCCAGCAGCCTCTTCGGGATGAACACTGAAGCTTTCTTT.

This clone was observed a handful of times. The J gene is TRBJ2-6, the V gene TRBV27; D gene unclear. Looked up from germline, CDR1 is MNHEY and CDR2 is SMNVEV (reference sequence). The V end was cut by 9 bases, the J end by 0 bases, with 9 bases between. The CDR3 has 14 residues. The CDR3 protein is CASATNSGANVLTF. For the CDR3, the DNA is TGTGCCAGTGCAACAAACTCTGGGGCCAACGTCCTGACTTTC.

The CDR3 is CASSLDGGPGANVLTF. CDR3 nucleotides: TGTGCCAGCAGTTTAGATGGGGGCCCTGGGGCCAACGTCCTGACTTTC. The chain carries TRBV27 and TRBJ2-6; D is perhaps TRBD1 (6 bases). There are 16 residues in the CDR3. CDR1 and CDR2 from the germline V gene are MNHEY and SMNVEV (reference sequence). V was trimmed by 2 bases and J by 2 bases, leaving 10 bases between them.

The chain couples TRBV5-1 to TRBJ2-1, with D tentatively TRBD2 (5 bases). Germline loops: CDR1 SGHRS, CDR2 YFSETQ. Trimming removed 3 bases at V and 8 bases at J, with 15 bases between. The CDR3 has 14 residues. The CDR3 DNA follows: TGCGCCAGCAGCTGGGAGCCGGCCGGATATGAGCAGTTCTTC. Translation: CASSWEPAGYEQFF.

This chain connects TRBV5-1 to TRBJ2-3, with TRBD1 identical over 7 bases. The J segment lost 1 base and the V segment lost 4 bases, leaving 6 bases of the junction unmatched. Germline CDR1 and CDR2: SGHRS and YFSETQ. CDR3 length: 15 amino acids. CDR3 DNA: TGCGCCAGCAGCCCCCAAGGGGGCGGCACAGATACGCAGTATTTT. Protein product: CASSPQGGGTDTQYF.

This clone was observed at least ten times. The V and J genes are TRBV7-9 and TRBJ2-3, with D possibly TRBD1 on 5 matching bases. V was shortened by 2 bases and J by 2 bases, with 14 bases between the two germline ends. The CDR3 is 16 amino acids. Germline-derived CDR1 and CDR2 are SEHNR and FQNEAQ (reference sequence). Here the CDR3 reads CASSLTRVRHTDTQYF. The CDR3 DNA reads as TGTGCCAGCAGCTTAACCAGGGTCAGACACACAGATACGCAGTATTTT.

V and J are TRBV27 and TRBJ1-1; D possibly corresponds to TRBD1 (5 bases). This CDR3 has 17 amino acids. Germline CDR1 is MNHEY and CDR2 is SMNVEV (reference sequence). Trimming took 2 bases from V and 5 from J, leaving 21 bases between them. CDR3 DNA: TGTGCCAGCAGTTTAAAATTCAGGGATGTAATGGGGACTGAAGCTTTCTTT. Translation: CASSLKFRDVMGTEAFF.

This sequence joins TRBV29-1 and TRBJ2-7; possibly TRBD1 for D (5 bases). This CDR3 comprises 12 residues. Germline values: CDR1 SQVTM, CDR2 ANQGSEA. Trimming took off 1 base at V and 9 bases at J, with 13 bases between the two ends. CDR3 sequence: CSVEVSYQGQYF. In DNA form, the CDR3 reads TGCAGCGTTGAAGTGTCATACCAGGGGCAGTACTTC.

V and J are TRBV18 and TRBJ1-1; 7 bases fit TRBD1. The CDR3 runs to 13 residues. J gave up 5 bases and V 5 bases, and 5 bases lay outside the gene matches. Per the germline V gene, CDR1 is KGHSH and CDR2 is LQKENI. CDR3: CASSNNRGTEAFF. The CDR3 bases are TGTGCCAGCTCAAACAACAGGGGTACTGAAGCTTTCTTT.